These 6 T cell receptor beta chains share one sample of origin, sequenced in a study of shared clonotypes between healthy human individuals. Terminally differentiated effector memory CD45RA+ cells were excluded by CCR7 positive selection of CD45RO-negative cells. The protocol was immunoSEQ multiplex PCR, while the TCRdb copy is restricted to in-frame clones and leaves out a portion. The sample contains about 2 million clones, about 95% of which appear only once. Sample: naive CD8+ T cells sorted from blood. Receptors originate from a man aged 18 to 35 in good health.

The chain joins TRBV18 to TRBJ1-5; maybe TRBD1 (6 bases). V gave up 3 bases and J gave up 5 bases, with 14 bases separating them. The CDR3 is 15 residues long. CDR1 is KGHSH and CDR2 is LQKENI in the germline V gene. The CDR3 sequence: CASSPGPRGDQPQHF. CDR3 bases: TGTGCCAGCTCACCCGGCCCGAGGGGGGATCAGCCCCAGCATTTT.

The chain joins TRBV10-3 to TRBJ1-1; 9 nucleotides align to TRBD1. V was clipped by 0 bases and J by 5 bases; unmatched bases: 7. The CDR3 consists of 16 residues. Per the germline V gene, CDR1 is ENHRY and CDR2 is SYGVKD. The CDR3 DNA reads as TGTGCCATCAGTGAGTCGGGACAGGGCGCTTTTACTGAAGCTTTCTTT. It is translated as CAISESGQGAFTEAFF.

This clone is a singleton in its sample. CDR3 nucleotide sequence: TGTGCCAGCAGCTTAGTAGGTGGTGGGAACTCTGGAAACACCATATATTTT. Encoded protein: CASSLVGGGNSGNTIYF. This chain uses TRBV7-9 with TRBJ1-3; D ambiguous. Germline V gene lookup returns CDR1 SEHNR and CDR2 FQNEAQ (reference sequence). The CDR3 sequence is 17 residues long. V shed 1 base and J shed 0 bases, with 13 bases lying between them.

This clone appeared a single time. This rearrangement joins TRBV4-1 to TRBJ1-4; 8 bases line up with TRBD1. From germline, CDR1 is MGHRA and CDR2 YSYEKL. The junction had 14 bases not matched to a gene; V was cut back by 0 bases and J by 11 bases. The CDR3 totals 17 residues. The CDR3 is CASSQESSGGGMGKLFF. In nucleotides, the CDR3 is TGCGCCAGCAGCCAAGAATCGTCAGGGGGCGGGATGGGGAAACTGTTTTTT.

The genes are TRBV19 and TRBJ1-5, with TRBD1 as a possible D gene (6 bases). V was trimmed by 7 bases and J by 4 bases, leaving 17 bases between them. CDR1 and CDR2 from the germline V gene are LNHDA and SQIVND (reference sequence). The length of the CDR3 is 15 residues. CDR3 sequence: CASTDGQRYNQPQHF. The CDR3 DNA is TGTGCCAGTACTGATGGACAGCGGTATAATCAGCCCCAGCATTTT.

The J gene is TRBJ1-1, the V gene TRBV28; no reliable D call. With 8 bases removed from V and 1 base from J, the gap between germline ends came to 14 bases. This CDR3 has 14 residues. Germline V CDR1 and CDR2: MDHEN, SYDVKM. The CDR3 protein is CASAGRGANTEAFF. CDR3 nucleotide sequence: TGTGCCAGCGCCGGACGGGGAGCGAACACTGAAGCTTTCTTT.